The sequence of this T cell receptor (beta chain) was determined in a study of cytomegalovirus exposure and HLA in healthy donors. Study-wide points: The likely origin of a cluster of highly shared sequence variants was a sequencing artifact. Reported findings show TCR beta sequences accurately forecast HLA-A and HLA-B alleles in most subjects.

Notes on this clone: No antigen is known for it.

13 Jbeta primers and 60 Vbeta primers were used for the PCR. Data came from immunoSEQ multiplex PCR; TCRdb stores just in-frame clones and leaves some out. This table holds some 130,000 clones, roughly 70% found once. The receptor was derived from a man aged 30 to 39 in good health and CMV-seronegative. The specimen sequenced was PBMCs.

The CDR3 region has the DNA TGTGCCAGCAGTTCGGACCCTAGCGGGAGTGTCGAGCAGTACTTC. Residues: CASSSDPSGSVEQYF. The V gene is TRBV28, the J gene TRBJ2-7; 10 positions agree with TRBD2. Germline loops: CDR1 MDHEN, CDR2 SYDVKM. The CDR3 length is 15 residues. With V trimmed by 4 bases and J by 6 bases, 9 bases remained unmatched. The whole variable domain, filled in from reference TRBV28 and TRBJ2-7, reads DVKVTQSSRYLVKRTGEKVFLECVQDMDHENMFWYRQDPGLGLRLIYFSYDVKMKEKGDIPEGYSVSREKKERFSLILESASTNQTSMYLCASSSDPSGSVEQYFGPGTRLTVT.